The following is a T cell receptor (beta chain) sequence with its context. This sample was taken from a study of blood T cell repertoires in COVID-19. Overall study context: COVID-19 samples collected from the United States, Italy and Spain covered acute and convalescent phases. From T cells, B-cell-depleted T cells, or PBMCs came the material, which was cDNA or gDNA.

Germline CDR1 and CDR2: SNHLY and FYNNEI. V trimming: 5 bases; J trimming: 1 base; junction bases outside the gene matches: 13. The CDR3 has 19 residues. Source study methods: The assay estimated nucleated cells by amplifying reference gene primers. Some clones are missing from TCRdb's copy, which holds only in-frame ones; the method was immunoSEQ multiplex PCR. Clonal size and the V and J genes are those of that table, whereas D and trimming came from the DNA. The table lists over 150,000 clones, about 80% of them singletons, with 6.5% to 8.5% in the top ten. The origin of this receptor is a human donor in a cohort sampled during active COVID-19. The specimen sequenced was peripheral blood. The gene calls are TRBV2 and TRBJ2-6, with TRBD1 identical over 8 bases. The CDR3 DNA follows: TGTGCCAGCAGTCCGACAGGGGTAGGTGGGGGGTCTGGGGCCAACGTCCTGACTTTC. Its translation is CASSPTGVGGGSGANVLTF.